This TCR beta chain was profiled in a study of T-cell reconstitution after alpha-beta-depleted transplantation in children. Overall study results and limits: T-cell counts and diversity at one year post-transplant came mainly from newly produced T cells. Where alpha-beta T cells came from about two months after transplant was reportedly several hundred expanded graft clones.

Preparation of the TCRbeta library used unique molecular identifiers. MiXCR, applied by TCRdb to the PCR reads, yields one record per CDR3 protein. The sample comprises 250,000 to 400,000 distinct CDR3 sequences, 23% of which are singletons, and roughly 9.8% rests with the top ten. This clonotype was seen a handful of times. Antigen: not known. This sequence originates from a male patient younger than 18 who had a stem cell transplant for acute lymphoblastic leukemia, so the T cells may come from the graft donor. The sequencing used PBMCs, mostly from graft donor cells, collected 180 days after TCRalphabeta/CD19-depleted stem cell transplant.

CDR3 bases: TGTGCCAGCAGTACCGGGACAGCTCCCTCCTACGAGCAGTACTTC. Amino acid sequence: CASSTGTAPSYEQYF. The gene calls are TRBV12-3 or TRBV12-4 and TRBJ2-7, with 7 bases fitting TRBD1. The CDR3 loop spans 15 amino acids. Trimming removed 5 bases from V and 0 bases from J; junction bases left unmatched: 7.